This TCR beta chain is from a study of blood T cell repertoires in COVID-19. For the study at large: Sites in the United States, Italy and Spain provided acute and convalescent COVID-19 samples. T cells, B-cell-depleted T cells, or PBMCs supplied cDNA or gDNA.

Some clones are missing from TCRdb's copy, which holds only in-frame ones; the method was immunoSEQ multiplex PCR. The table has a few hundred thousand clones, 85% seen once. Germline values: CDR1 MNHEY, CDR2 SMNVEV (reference sequence). V was trimmed by 2 bases and J by 3 bases, leaving 13 bases between them. The CDR3 is 15 residues long. Sequenced material: peripheral blood. The chain is built from TRBV27 and TRBJ1-2; no reliable D call. The TCR was taken from a human donor in a cohort sampled during active COVID-19. The CDR3 here is CASSLVGRRDYGYTF. The CDR3 DNA follows: TGTGCCAGCAGTTTAGTGGGCAGGCGGGACTATGGCTACACCTTC.